The sequence of this T cell receptor delta chain was determined in a study of γδ T cells in repeated Plasmodium falciparum infection. This clone was counted only a few times. The translation of this DNA and the TCRdb protein of a much larger clone differ at residue 11, probably owing to a read error; the protein shown here is translated from the DNA. Vgamma9/Vdelta2+ and Vdelta2-negative gammadelta T cells were flow-sorted from PBMC for bulk sequencing. TCRdb reanalysed the multiplex PCR reads with CATT. The sample lists around 46,000 delta-chain clones, about 1.5% seen once, with 8.6% in the top ten. Trimming cost V 1 base and J 3 bases, with 27 bases left between them. The CDR3 has 20 amino acids. CDR1 is TSWWSYY and CDR2 is QGS in the germline V gene.

The chain is built from TRDV1 and TRDJ1, with a weak D call TRDD3 (5 bases). Sequencing was carried out using gamma-delta T cells from blood. The TCR comes from a pool of human donors (malaria-infected and uninfected, not separated). The CDR3 nucleotides read TGTGCTCTTGGGGAACCATGTCAGGAGGGGGGTATAGAATCGCCCGATAAACTCATCTTT. Protein: CALGEPCQEGGIESPDKLIF.